The source of this T cell receptor (beta chain) is a study of siplizumab effects on memory and regulatory T cells. Points from the study as a whole: Alloreactive sequences traceable to unstimulated CD4+ memory cells were significantly reduced by siplizumab. Reactions containing siplizumab showed mappable alloreactive CD4+ clones averaging approximately 73% Treg-derived, versus about 27% in controls. The naive T cell population seemed more diverse than memory cells and seemed a major contributor to the alloresponse.

With 3 bases removed from V and 7 bases from J, the gap between germline ends came to 12 bases. Germline CDR1 and CDR2: KGHSH and LQKENI. This CDR3 is 14 amino acids long. Repertoires were generated with immunoSEQ multiplex PCR, while TCRdb's copy carries only in-frame clones and drops some. Of about 100,000 clones in the sample, roughly 91% were seen once. With regard to this clone: Its antigen is currently unknown.

The specimen was non-Treg CD4+ T cells sorted from blood. The chain uses TRBV18 and TRBJ2-2; D gene unclear. The source is a human donor in good health. CDR3 sequence (DNA): TGTGCCAGCTCACCCTCCAGCCATAACGGGGAGCTGTTTTTT. This translates into CASSPSSHNGELFF.